This TCR beta chain originates from a study of blood T cell repertoires in COVID-19. Libraries were prepared by immunoSEQ multiplex PCR; TCRdb keeps only in-frame clonotypes and omits some of them. Altogether fewer than 300,000 clones are present, roughly 91% being singletons, with the ten largest covering 8% to 10%. Everyone who took part was roughly 18 to 90 years old, and they came from 24 US areas. For recovered donors of Cohort 3, there were two negative PCRs, clearance, or symptom resolution. This CDR3 is built from 15 residues. V was clipped by 5 bases and J by 7 bases; unmatched bases: 7. Germline CDR1 reads MNHNS; CDR2 reads SASEGT.

The sequenced material came from PBMCs or T cells enriched from blood (not recorded which). The V and J genes are TRBV6-1 and TRBJ2-7; 14 positions match TRBD2. The TCR sequence derives from a man aged 40-49 years who had recovered from COVID-19. The CDR3 here is CASSPPGLAGAEQYF. CDR3 nucleotides: TGTGCCAGCAGTCCCCCGGGACTAGCGGGAGCAGAGCAGTACTTC.